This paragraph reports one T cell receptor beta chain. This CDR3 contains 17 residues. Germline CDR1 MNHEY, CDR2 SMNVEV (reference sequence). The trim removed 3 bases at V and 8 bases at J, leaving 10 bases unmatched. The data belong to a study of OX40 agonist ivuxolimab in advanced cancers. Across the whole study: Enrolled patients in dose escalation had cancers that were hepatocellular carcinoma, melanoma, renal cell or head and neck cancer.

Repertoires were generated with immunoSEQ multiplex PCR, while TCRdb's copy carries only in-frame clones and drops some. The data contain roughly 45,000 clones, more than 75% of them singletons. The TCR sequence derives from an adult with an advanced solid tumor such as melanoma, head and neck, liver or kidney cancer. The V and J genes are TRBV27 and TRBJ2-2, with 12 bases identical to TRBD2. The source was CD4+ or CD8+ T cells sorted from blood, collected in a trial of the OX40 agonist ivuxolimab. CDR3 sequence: CASSFWLAGGRAGELFF. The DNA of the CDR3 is TGTGCCAGCAGTTTTTGGCTAGCGGGAGGGAGGGCAGGGGAGCTGTTTTTT.